The T cell receptor beta chain described here comes from a study of shared clonotypes between healthy human individuals. Study-level background: The composition of the donors was a couple of women and a few men aged 18 to 49. Overall study results and limits: Several donors showed sharing of approximately 5% of naive CD4 clonotypes.

The CDR3 length is 14 residues. Trimming pared 4 bases from V and 2 bases from J, leaving 13 bases between. The germline CDR1 and CDR2 sequences are SGHRS and YFSETQ. Some clones are missing from TCRdb's copy, which holds only in-frame ones; the method was immunoSEQ multiplex PCR. The repertoire holds 2 million to 2.5 million clones, with approximately 94% as singletons. As concerns this clone: Its specificity is not known.

This chain connects TRBV5-1 to TRBJ2-7; maybe TRBD1 (6 bases). This TCR was recovered from a man between 18 and 29 years old in good health. Sequenced input: naive CD4+ T cells sorted from blood. Subset in this sample: CD45RA+ positively selected. CDR3 sequence reads: CASSAKTGPYEQYF. The CDR3 nucleotides read TGCGCCAGCAGCGCAAAGACAGGTCCCTACGAGCAGTACTTC.